The T cell receptor beta chain under discussion was sequenced for a study of T-cell reconstitution after alpha-beta-depleted transplantation in children. Points from the study as a whole: Several hundred expanded graft clones reportedly supplied alpha-beta T cells about two months after transplant.

With 5 bases removed from V and 0 bases from J, the gap between germline ends came to 13 bases. Germline CDR1 reads MDHEN; CDR2 reads SYDVKM. The CDR3 contains 16 residues. On this clonotype itself: Its specificity is not known.

Preparing the TCRbeta library involved the use of unique molecular identifiers. TCRdb ran MiXCR on the PCR reads and lists one entry per CDR3 protein. Seen here are approximately 1,000,000 distinct CDR3 sequences, 25% to 30% observed once, and the top ten hold roughly 31%. The source of this sequence is a boy under three years old who had a stem cell transplant for SCID, so the T cells may come from the graft donor. V is TRBV28 and J is TRBJ1-4, with a tentative D call TRBD1 (6 bases). The sequenced sample was PBMCs, mostly from graft donor cells, obtained 360 days after TCRalphabeta/CD19-depleted stem cell transplant. CDR3 loop: CASSTGQTATNEKLFF. Written as DNA, the CDR3 is TGTGCCAGCAGTACCGGACAGACTGCAACTAATGAAAAACTGTTTTTT.